One sample yielded the 14 T cell receptor beta chains listed below, sequenced in a study of blood T cells in healthy people across ages. Combining a sample-barcoded 5' primer with a J-beta primer mix, a second PCR ran for roughly 7 to 11 cycles. TCRdb reanalysed the 5' RACE reads using MiXCR and keeps one entry per CDR3 protein. The sample holds hundreds of thousands of distinct CDR3 sequences, more than 45% seen once. The specimen sequenced was blood. The origin of the receptors is a man aged 30 to 39 in good health.

As concerns this clonotype: One end of the junction is discordant with germline, which a read error may explain. The chain is built from TRBV25-1 and TRBJ2-7; D remains unclear. CDR1 is MGHDK and CDR2 is SYGVNS in the germline V gene. The CDR3 spans 14 residues. CDR3 in DNA: TGTGCCTGCAGTGATTCCCACCGGCGTAATGAGCAGTACTTC. Its protein product is CACSDSHRRNEQYF.

This clonotype showed up just a few times. The chain combines TRBV29-1 with TRBJ1-2, with D unresolved. The germline V gene has CDR1 SQVTM and CDR2 ANQGSEA. The CDR3 is 15 amino acids. V was trimmed by 7 bases and J by 4 bases, leaving 22 bases between them. This CDR3 is CSARTGYSTTYGYTF. The CDR3 region has the DNA TGCAGCGCCCGTACGGGGTACAGTACCACCTATGGCTACACCTTC. Drawing the rest from reference TRBV29-1 and TRBJ1-2, the complete variable domain is SAVISQKPSRDICQRGTSLTIQCQVDSQVTMMFWYRQQPGQSLTLIATANQGSEATYESGFVIDKFPISRPNLTFSTLTVSNMSPEDSSIYLCSARTGYSTTYGYTFGSGTRLTVV.

This clonotype was recorded a few times. The chain links TRBV5-4 to TRBJ2-2; the D gene is possibly TRBD2 (6 bases). With 3 bases removed from V and 6 bases from J, the gap between germline ends came to 15 bases. The CDR3 loop spans 15 amino acids. Per the germline V gene, CDR1 is SGHNT and CDR2 is YYREEE (reference sequence). Written as DNA, the CDR3 is TGTGCCAGCAGCTATTACGGGGGAATAGCCGGGGAGCTGTTTTTT. Translation gives CASSYYGGIAGELFF.

J is TRBJ2-1 and V is TRBV15, with D tentatively TRBD1 (5 bases). The end of the DNA is better explained by TRBJ2-7, so the J call may be wrong. The V gene's germline CDR1 is LNHNV and CDR2 YYDKDF (reference sequence). The CDR3 has 17 residues. CDR3 nucleotides: TGTGCCACCAGCAGAGACATCCTGAGGACATACAGCAATGAGCAGTACTTC. Protein sequence: CATSRDILRTYSNEQYF.

V and J are TRBV7-3 and TRBJ2-5; the D gene is possibly TRBD2 (5 bases). With the DNA end fitting TRBJ2-7 better, the J assignment may be wrong. Germline V CDR1 and CDR2: SGHTA, FQGTGA. The CDR3 consists of 13 residues. The CDR3 sequence is CASSMGGRYEQYF. Here the CDR3 DNA reads TGTGCCAGCAGCATGGGCGGGCGGTACGAGCAGTACTTC.

The genes are TRBV3-1 and TRBJ2-7; D is uncertain. The end of the DNA aligns better with TRBJ2-5, so the J call may be wrong. This CDR3 region has 14 residues. The germline CDR1 and CDR2 sequences are LGHDT and YNNKEL (reference sequence). The CDR3 DNA is TGTGCCAGCAGCCAAAACAGAGCTGAAGAGACCCAGTACTTC. This encodes CASSQNRAEETQYF.

The chain couples TRBV20-1 to TRBJ2-5, with D unresolved. The better agreement between TRBJ2-7 and the DNA end casts doubt on the J call. CDR1 DFQATT and CDR2 SNEGSKA come from the germline V gene (reference sequence). The CDR3 is 13 residues long. The CDR3 region is CSAEPGDGHEQYF. Written as DNA, the CDR3 is TGCAGTGCGGAACCTGGAGATGGCCACGAGCAGTACTTC.

The chain has TRBV6-2 or TRBV6-3 and TRBJ2-7; D is unclear. Germline loops: CDR1 MNHEY, CDR2 SVGEGT. The length of the CDR3 is 19 residues. Trimming shortened V by 0 bases and J by 0 bases, and 21 bases separated the two germline ends. CDR3 nucleotide sequence: TGTGCCAGCAGTTACTCGGGTTCAACTTTACTATCCGGCTCCTACGAGCAGTACTTC. Protein product: CASSYSGSTLLSGSYEQYF.

V and J are TRBV7-8 and TRBJ2-5; perhaps D is TRBD1 or TRBD2 (5 bases each). The J call may be incorrect, as the DNA end agrees better with TRBJ2-7. The CDR3 contains 14 residues. Germline CDR1 is SGHVS and CDR2 is FQNEAQ. This CDR3 reads CASSFDLGAYEQYF. The CDR3 nucleotides read TGTGCCAGCAGCTTTGATCTGGGGGCCTACGAGCAGTACTTC.

This clonotype turned up a few times. The chain employs TRBV29-1 and TRBJ2-7; unclear D gene. V lost 3 bases and J lost 5, with 11 bases in between. The CDR3 spans 12 residues. Germline CDR1 reads SQVTM; CDR2 reads ANQGSEA. The CDR3 bases are TGCAGCGTTGAGGGGATTGGTGACGAGCAGTACTTC. This gives the protein CSVEGIGDEQYF.

The rearrangement links TRBV6-6 to TRBJ1-1; D not certain. In germline, CDR1 is MNHNY, CDR2 SVGAGI (reference sequence). The CDR3 length is 13 residues. V lost 6 bases and J 11 bases, leaving 19 bases between the germline ends. CDR3 amino acids: CASRAGGETMAFF. The CDR3 bases are TGTGCCAGCAGGGCCGGCGGGGAGACTATGGCTTTCTTT.

This clonotype was counted a few times. The V gene is TRBV4-3, the J gene TRBJ2-5, with D hard to call. V gave up 0 bases and J gave up 4 bases, with 12 bases separating them. This CDR3 has 15 residues. Germline loops: CDR1 LGHNA, CDR2 YSLEER. CDR3 sequence reads: CASSQEFGVVETQYF. DNA of the CDR3: TGCGCCAGCAGCCAAGAGTTTGGGGTGGTAGAGACCCAGTACTTC.

The rearrangement joins TRBV29-1 to TRBJ1-2, with a weak D call TRBD1 (5 bases). Per the germline V gene, CDR1 is SQVTM and CDR2 is ANQGSEA. CDR3 size: 17 residues. Between the trimmed V and J ends, which lost 0 bases and 1 base, there was a span of 18 bases. Here the CDR3 DNA reads TGCAGCGTTGAAGATCTAGTGGGGGTAAAGATTAACTATGGCTACACCTTC. Protein product: CSVEDLVGVKINYGYTF.

V gene TRBV20-1 combines with J gene TRBJ2-2; 9 positions match TRBD1. CDR3 length equals 16 residues. Germline lookup yields CDR1 DFQATT and CDR2 SNEGSKA (reference sequence). The V and J ends lost 4 bases and 0 bases, in that order; junction bases with no gene match: 6. In DNA, the CDR3 is TGCAGTGCTACGGGACAGGGCGTCTCGAACACCGGGGAGCTGTTTTTT. Its protein is CSATGQGVSNTGELFF.